This TCR beta chain derives from a study of T-cell memory formation after mild COVID-19 (TCRdb year 2021). A note on the overall study: TCR sequence clusters from the two donors were found to be largely donor specific. Longitudinal TCRalpha and TCRbeta repertoire sequencing tracked T-cell clones expanding and contracting after mild COVID-19 in a couple of donors. The cohort comprised two young, previously healthy adult volunteers, one female and one male. What the authors observed across the whole study: Clones that contracted from day 15 to 85 showed balanced CD4/CD8 phenotypes, whereas a second wave of clones that expanded from day 15 to 37 leaned towards CD4+. Some responding clones were detected in pre-infection memory, suggesting pre-existing cross-reactive memory T cells joined the SARS-CoV-2 response. Contracting CD4+ clones were found mainly in CM and EM memory subsets, while CD8+ clones were enriched in EMRA. The study covered only a couple of mild cases, and larger cohorts including severe cases with pre-infection samples were considered necessary. Whether the second-wave clones peaking on day 37 were SARS-CoV-2 specific was not confirmed.

PBMCs were isolated by Ficoll-Paque density gradient centrifugation. Sequencing used an Illumina NovaSeq 6000. TCRalpha and TCRbeta cDNA libraries were built by 5'RACE with constant-segment primers, adding sample barcodes and unique molecular identifiers. Trizol reagent was used to extract RNA from every sample. Library amplification was performed in two PCR steps, and a second sample barcode and Illumina TruSeq adapters were introduced in the second step. The libraries were sequenced on an Illumina NovaSeq using 2 x 150 bp paired-end reads. The authors' analysis ran thus. Demultiplexing of reads and collapsing into UMI-guided consensus sequences were performed with migec v1.2.7. Using mixcr v2.1.11, UMI consensuses were aligned to TRA and TRB V and J templates and then assembled into clonotypes. Clonotypes were classified as expanded or contracted when called significant by both edgeR and NoisET, with noise models trained on biological replicates. For edgeR calls, a false discovery rate-adjusted p below 0.01 and a log2 fold-change threshold of 1 were applied. As an exploratory analysis of dynamics, max-normalized trajectories of the 1000 most abundant clonotypes were examined with PCA combined with hierarchical clustering. Separately sequenced CD4+ and CD8+ repertoires were used to assign a CD4 or CD8 phenotype to each responding clone. TCRdb redid the processing of the public reads, applying fastp at Q25 and MiXCR, and retained in-frame beta chains. One record per CDR3 amino acid sequence lists the most common genes and DNA. Clone size and V and J calls follow TCRdb, not the original study. Recorded for this sample are about 100,000 distinct CDR3 sequences; 15% to 20% of them occurred a single time. The top ten constitute roughly 5.5% of the sample.

Spanning cysteine to phenylalanine, the CDR3 consists of 18 amino acids. Only CDR3 DNA remains: 54 bases, in frame from the first base. V is trimmed back by 0 bases and J by 4 bases, and the junction contains 8 bases that no gene match accounts for. Via the germline V gene, CDR1 is ENHRY and CDR2 SYGVKD. This clonotype was seen a few times. Its specific antigen is unknown. It has no much larger one-base neighbor in the sample; base qualities were not kept. This TCR derives from a man younger than 35 who had mild COVID-19 (a few samples of this study predate the infection). The sample titles of this study are shuffled in the database, so cell type and time point are left out; the donor was told from shared clones. What was sequenced was PBMCs or a T cell subset sorted from them (not recorded which). The chain employs TRBV10-3 and TRBJ2-3; 12 bases in the junction line up with TRBD1. Read as DNA, the sequence is TGTGCCATCAGTGAGTCGAATCCGGGACAGGGGGCATCAGATACGCAGTATTTT. The resulting protein is CAISESNPGQGASDTQYF.